This entry describes one T cell receptor beta chain. What it binds is not known. The CDR3 consists of 15 residues. V was pared by 6 bases and J by 4 bases, with 19 bases between. The germline CDR1 and CDR2 sequences are SGHRS and YFSETQ. Amplification targeted TCR beta CDR3 regions from RNA transcripts. During a first-round RT-PCR of the TCR CDR3, the HTBI primer set was used. MiXCR, applied by TCRdb to the multiplex PCR reads, yields one record per CDR3 protein. Among under 600,000 distinct CDR3 sequences listed, around 15% were seen once. Patients having uncontrolled infection, another autoimmune disease, pregnancy or lactation were not included. The source of the sample is a study of T cells in Graves' hyperthyroidism and ophthalmopathy. Regarding the study as a whole: Blood also carried most thyroid clonotypes expanded above 0.001.

Sequenced sample: blood. The chain joins TRBV5-1 to TRBJ1-2, with D possibly being TRBD1 (6 bases). This TCR was recovered from a woman between 40 and 55 years old with Graves' ophthalmopathy. Written as DNA, the CDR3 is TGCGCCAGCACCAGGACAGCGGGAAACCTCTATGGCTACACCTTC. It specifies CASTRTAGNLYGYTF.